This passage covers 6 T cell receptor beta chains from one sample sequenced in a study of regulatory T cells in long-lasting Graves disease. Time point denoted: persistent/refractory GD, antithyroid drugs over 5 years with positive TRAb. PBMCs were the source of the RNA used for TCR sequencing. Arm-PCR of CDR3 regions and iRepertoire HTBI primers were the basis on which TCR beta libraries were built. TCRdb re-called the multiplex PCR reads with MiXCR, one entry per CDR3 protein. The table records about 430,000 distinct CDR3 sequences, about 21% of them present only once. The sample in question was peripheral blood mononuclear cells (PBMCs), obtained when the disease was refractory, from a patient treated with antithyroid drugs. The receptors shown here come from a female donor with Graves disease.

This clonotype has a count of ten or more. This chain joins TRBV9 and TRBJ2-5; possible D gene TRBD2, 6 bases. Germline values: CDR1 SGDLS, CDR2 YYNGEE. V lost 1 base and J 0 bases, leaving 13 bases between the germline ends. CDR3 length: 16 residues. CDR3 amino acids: CASSVFVGDYQETQYF. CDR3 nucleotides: TGTGCCAGCAGCGTATTTGTGGGGGACTACCAAGAGACCCAGTACTTC.

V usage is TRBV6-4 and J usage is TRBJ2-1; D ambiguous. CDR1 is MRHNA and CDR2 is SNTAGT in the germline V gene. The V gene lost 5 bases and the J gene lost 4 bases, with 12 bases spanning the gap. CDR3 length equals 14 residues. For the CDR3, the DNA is TGTGCCAGCAGTTCCACGGTCGGGTACAATGAGCAGTTCTTC. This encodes CASSSTVGYNEQFF.

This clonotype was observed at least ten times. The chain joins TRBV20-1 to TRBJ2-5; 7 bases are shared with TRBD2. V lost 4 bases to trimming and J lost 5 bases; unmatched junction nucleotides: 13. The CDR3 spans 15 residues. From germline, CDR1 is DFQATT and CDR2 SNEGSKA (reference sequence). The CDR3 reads CSANPPAGERETQYF. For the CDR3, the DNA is TGCAGTGCTAACCCACCTGCGGGAGAGAGGGAGACCCAGTACTTC.

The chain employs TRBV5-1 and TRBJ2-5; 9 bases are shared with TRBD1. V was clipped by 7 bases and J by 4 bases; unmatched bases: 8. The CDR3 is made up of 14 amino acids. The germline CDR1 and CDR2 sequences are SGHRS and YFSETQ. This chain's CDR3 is CASCRDRVVETQYF. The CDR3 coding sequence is TGCGCCAGCTGCCGGGACAGGGTGGTAGAGACCCAGTACTTC.

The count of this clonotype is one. CDR3 sequence reads: CSVEDTSGSDTQYF. The CDR3, as DNA: TGCAGCGTTGAAGATACTAGCGGGAGCGATACGCAGTATTTT. The chain joins TRBV29-1 to TRBJ2-3, with TRBD2 identical over 11 bases. The germline V gene encodes CDR1 SQVTM and CDR2 ANQGSEA. The CDR3 contains 14 residues. V gave up 0 bases and J gave up 6 bases; unmatched junction bases: 2.

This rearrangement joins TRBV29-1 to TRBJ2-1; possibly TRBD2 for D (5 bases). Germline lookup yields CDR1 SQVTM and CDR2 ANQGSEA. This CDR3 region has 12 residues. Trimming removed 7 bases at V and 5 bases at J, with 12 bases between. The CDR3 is CSAVRGNNEQFF. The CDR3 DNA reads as TGCAGCGCCGTGAGAGGGAACAATGAGCAGTTCTTC.